This TCR beta chain came from a study of post-analysis software for immune sequencing data. Overall study: Relapsing-remitting, secondary progressive and progressive-relapsing forms of multiple sclerosis all featured among disease courses. Overall study findings and caveats: Samples from one preparation batch, clustered by F measure, grouped strongly together. Normalized Chao1 diversity was significantly lower in multiple sclerosis patients than in controls. Roughly 5 TRBV segments, including TRBV5-6, TRBV5-1 and TRBV20-1, were more frequent in patients than controls.

The authors incorporated unique molecular identifiers into the TCR beta cDNA libraries. Input of roughly 1 to 11 million T cells yielded roughly 0.5 million cDNA molecules. TCRdb recomputed calls from the PCR reads with MiXCR, one row per CDR3 protein. The sample holds some 890,000 distinct CDR3 sequences, about 53% seen once. Germline CDR1 and CDR2: LNHNV and YYDKDF (reference sequence). The V end lost 0 bases, the J end lost 6 bases, and 12 bases lay between the germline ends. The CDR3 length is 15 residues. About this clonotype: The antigen is not known.

The receptor's source is a girl under 18 with multiple sclerosis. The rearrangement uses TRBV15 and TRBJ2-1, with unresolved D. Sequences were obtained from blood. The CDR3 sequence: CATSRDPNPSNEQFF. In DNA form, the CDR3 reads TGTGCCACCAGCAGAGATCCTAATCCCTCCAATGAGCAGTTCTTC.